This T cell receptor beta chain was observed in a study of tumor and adjacent non-tumor tissue in lung cancer. Study at large: The cohort had about twelve adenocarcinoma, 2 squamous cell and 1 small cell patients.

Three rounds of nested PCR, following a modified ARM-PCR protocol, produced the TCRbeta library. TCRdb reprocessed the multiplex PCR reads via MiXCR and lists one record per CDR3 protein. The table lists approximately 90,000 distinct CDR3 sequences, more than 75% of them singletons. To note about this clonotype: A junction end diverges from the germline sequence, so it may reflect a read error.

The germline CDR1 and CDR2 sequences are MNHNS and SASEGT. The CDR3 spans 11 residues. No cell sorting was done before RNA was extracted from the tissue. More than 3 cm separated this lung sample from the edge of the tumor. The rearrangement joins TRBV6-1 to TRBJ2-7; D unclear. The TCR originated in a woman aged 45-60 years with non-small cell lung cancer. The sequenced material came from distant non-tumor lung tissue. The chain's CDR3 is CAGSTPLPIRF. Written as DNA, the CDR3 is TGTGCAGGCAGTACCCCACTCCCTATTCGCTTC.